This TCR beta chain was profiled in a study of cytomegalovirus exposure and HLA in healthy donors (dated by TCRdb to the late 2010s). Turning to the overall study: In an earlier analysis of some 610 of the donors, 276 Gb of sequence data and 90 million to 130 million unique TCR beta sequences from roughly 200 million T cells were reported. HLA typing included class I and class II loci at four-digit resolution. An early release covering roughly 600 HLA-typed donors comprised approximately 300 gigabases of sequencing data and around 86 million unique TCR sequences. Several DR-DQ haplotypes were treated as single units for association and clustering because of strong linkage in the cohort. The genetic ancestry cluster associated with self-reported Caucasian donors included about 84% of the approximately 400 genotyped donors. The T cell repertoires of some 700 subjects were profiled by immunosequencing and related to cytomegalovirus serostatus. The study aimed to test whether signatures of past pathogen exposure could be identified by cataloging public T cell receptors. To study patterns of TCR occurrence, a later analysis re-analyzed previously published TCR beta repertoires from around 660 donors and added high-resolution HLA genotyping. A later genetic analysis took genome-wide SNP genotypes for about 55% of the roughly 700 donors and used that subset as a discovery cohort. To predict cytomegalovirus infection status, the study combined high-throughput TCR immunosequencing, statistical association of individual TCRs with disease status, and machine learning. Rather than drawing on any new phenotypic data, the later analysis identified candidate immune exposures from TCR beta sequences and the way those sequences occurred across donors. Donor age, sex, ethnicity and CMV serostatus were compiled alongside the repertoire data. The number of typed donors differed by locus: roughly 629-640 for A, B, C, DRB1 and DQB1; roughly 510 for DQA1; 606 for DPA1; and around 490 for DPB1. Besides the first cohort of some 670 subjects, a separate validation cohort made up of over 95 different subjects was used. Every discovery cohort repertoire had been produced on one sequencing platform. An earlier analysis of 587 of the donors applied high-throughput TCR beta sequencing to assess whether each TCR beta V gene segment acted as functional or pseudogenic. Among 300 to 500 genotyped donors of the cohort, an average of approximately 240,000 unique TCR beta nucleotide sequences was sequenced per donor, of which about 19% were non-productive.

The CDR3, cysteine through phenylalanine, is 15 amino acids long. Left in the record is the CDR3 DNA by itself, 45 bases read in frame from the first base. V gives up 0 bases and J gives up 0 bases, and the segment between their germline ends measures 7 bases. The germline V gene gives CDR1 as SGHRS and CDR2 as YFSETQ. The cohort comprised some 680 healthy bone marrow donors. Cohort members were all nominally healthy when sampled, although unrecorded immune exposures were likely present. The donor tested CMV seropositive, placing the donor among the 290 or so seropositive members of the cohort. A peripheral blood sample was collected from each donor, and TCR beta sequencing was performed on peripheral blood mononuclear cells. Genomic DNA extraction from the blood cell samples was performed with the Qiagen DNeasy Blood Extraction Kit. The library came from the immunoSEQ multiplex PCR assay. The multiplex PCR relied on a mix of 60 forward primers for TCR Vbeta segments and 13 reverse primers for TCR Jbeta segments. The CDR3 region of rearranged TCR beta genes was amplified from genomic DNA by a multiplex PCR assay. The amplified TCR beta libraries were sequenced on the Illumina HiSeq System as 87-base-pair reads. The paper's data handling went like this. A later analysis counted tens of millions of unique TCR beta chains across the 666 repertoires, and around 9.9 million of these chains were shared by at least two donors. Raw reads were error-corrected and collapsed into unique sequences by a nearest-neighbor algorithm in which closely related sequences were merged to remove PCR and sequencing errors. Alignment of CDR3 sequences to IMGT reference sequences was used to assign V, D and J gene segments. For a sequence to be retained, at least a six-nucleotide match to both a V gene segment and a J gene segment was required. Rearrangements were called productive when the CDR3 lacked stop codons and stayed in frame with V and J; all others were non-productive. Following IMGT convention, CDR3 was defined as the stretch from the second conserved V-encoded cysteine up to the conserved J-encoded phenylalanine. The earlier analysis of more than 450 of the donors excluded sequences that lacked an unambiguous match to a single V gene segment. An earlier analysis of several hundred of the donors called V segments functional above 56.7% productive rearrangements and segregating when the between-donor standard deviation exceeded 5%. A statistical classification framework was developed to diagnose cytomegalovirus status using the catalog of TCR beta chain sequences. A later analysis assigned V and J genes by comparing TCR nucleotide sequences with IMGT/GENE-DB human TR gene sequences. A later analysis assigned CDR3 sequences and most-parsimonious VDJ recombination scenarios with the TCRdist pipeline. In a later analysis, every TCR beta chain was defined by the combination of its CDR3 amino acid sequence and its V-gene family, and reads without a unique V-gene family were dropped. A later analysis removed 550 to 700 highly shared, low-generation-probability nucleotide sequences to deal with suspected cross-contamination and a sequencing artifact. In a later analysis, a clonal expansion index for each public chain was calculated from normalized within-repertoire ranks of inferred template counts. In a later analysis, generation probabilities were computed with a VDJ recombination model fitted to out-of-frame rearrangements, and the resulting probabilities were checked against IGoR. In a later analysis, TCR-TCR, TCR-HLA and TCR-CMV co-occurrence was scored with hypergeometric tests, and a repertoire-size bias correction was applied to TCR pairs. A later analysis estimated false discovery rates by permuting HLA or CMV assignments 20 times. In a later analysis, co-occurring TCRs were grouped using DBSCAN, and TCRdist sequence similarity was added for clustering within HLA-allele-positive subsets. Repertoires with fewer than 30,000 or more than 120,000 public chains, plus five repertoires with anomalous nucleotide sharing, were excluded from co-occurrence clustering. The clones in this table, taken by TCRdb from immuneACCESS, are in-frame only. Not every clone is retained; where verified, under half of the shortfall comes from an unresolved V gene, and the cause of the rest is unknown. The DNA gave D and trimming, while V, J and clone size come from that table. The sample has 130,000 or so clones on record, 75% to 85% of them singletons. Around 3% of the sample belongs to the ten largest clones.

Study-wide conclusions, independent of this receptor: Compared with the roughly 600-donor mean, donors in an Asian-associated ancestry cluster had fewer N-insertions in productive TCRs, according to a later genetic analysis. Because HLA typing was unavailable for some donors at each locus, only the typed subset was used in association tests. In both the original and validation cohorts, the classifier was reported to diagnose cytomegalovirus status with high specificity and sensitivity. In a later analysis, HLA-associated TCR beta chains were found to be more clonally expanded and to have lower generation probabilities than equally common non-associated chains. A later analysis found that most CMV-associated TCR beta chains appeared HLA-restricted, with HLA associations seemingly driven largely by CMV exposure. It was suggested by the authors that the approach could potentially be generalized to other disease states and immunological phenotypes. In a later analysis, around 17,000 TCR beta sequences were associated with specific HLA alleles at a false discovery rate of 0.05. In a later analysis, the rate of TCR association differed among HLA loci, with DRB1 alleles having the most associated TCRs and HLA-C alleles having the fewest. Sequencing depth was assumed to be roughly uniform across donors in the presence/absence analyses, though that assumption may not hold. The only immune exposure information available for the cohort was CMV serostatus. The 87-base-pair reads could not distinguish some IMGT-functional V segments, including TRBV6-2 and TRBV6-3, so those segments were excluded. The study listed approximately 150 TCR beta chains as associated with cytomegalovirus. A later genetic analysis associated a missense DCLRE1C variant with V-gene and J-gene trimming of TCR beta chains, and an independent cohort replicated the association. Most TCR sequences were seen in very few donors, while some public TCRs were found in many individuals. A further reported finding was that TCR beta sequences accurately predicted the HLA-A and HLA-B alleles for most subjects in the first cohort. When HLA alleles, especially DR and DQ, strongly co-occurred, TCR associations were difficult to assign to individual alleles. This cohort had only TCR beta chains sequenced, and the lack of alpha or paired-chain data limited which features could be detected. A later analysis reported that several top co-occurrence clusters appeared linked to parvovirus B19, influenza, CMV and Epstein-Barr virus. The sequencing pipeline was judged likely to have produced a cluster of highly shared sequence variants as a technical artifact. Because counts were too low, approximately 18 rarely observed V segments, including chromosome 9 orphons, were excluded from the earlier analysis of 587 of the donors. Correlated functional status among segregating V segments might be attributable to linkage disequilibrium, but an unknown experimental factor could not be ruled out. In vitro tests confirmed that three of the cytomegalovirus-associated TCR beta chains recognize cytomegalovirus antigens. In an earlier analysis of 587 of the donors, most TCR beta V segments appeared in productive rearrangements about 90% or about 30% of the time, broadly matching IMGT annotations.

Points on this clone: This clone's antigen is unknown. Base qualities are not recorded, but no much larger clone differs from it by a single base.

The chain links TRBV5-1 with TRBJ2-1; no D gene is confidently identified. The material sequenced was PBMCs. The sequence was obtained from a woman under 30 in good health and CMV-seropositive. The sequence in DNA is TGCGCCAGCAGCTTGGTGTCAGGCTCCTACAATGAGCAGTTCTTC. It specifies CASSLVSGSYNEQFF.